The rows below give T cell receptor beta chains drawn from one sample of a study of blood T cell repertoires in COVID-19. Assay: immunoSEQ multiplex PCR; the TCRdb copy retains only in-frame clones and omits some. The table includes around 300,000 clones, under 90% detected once. Sequencing was done on a sample of PBMCs or T cells enriched from blood (not recorded which). These receptors came from a middle-aged woman who had recovered from COVID-19. The conserved cysteine and the conserved F or W are not part of the CDR3 here.

>TRBV5-6|11
ASSSGFKGEQY
>TRBV3-1/TRBV3-2|16
ASSQDAHRVGRNTEAF
>TRBV7-3|13
ASSLTGGINQPQH
>TRBV18|15
ASSPPGYRGMNTEAF
>TRBV4-1|11
ASSQASAYEQY
>TRBV5-1|13
ASSLAAGRTDTQY
>TRBV2|14
ASSESRGGGNQPQH
>TRBV5-6|13
ASSPWQVSSYEQY
>TRBV9|13
ASSVTGVENTEAF
>TRBV18|13
ASSPSAGLAGELF
>TRBV7-9|11
ASSLASNNEQF
>TRBV25-1|12
ASSEGGTGNTIY
>TRBV9|15
ASSVGTSGTFYNEQF
>TRBV15|13
ATSAPDRGSNEQY
>TRBV2|11
ASSEVTEETQY
>TRBV6-5|12
ASSSGQGSEKLF
>TRBV9|12
ASSAGTANQPQH
>TRBV29-1|13
SVETSGDFYNEQF
>TRBV9|12
ASSVAGQNYGYT
>TRBV6-5|12
ASKSGVSTDTQY
>TRBV5-1|14
ASSLPTGPITDTQY
>TRBV15|14
ATSRVPGQGYNEQF
>TRBV2|12
ASSKGQGDTEAF
>TRBV2|13
ASSREDSSYQPQH
>TRBV3-1/TRBV3-2|12
ASSQGLAPDTQY
>TRBV7-2|10
ASSSTDRGYT
>TRBV12-3/TRBV12-4|11
ASSFTDNQPQH
>TRBV23-1|15
ASRHRLRGQGSYEQY
>TRBV7-9|13
ASSRLAGENYEQY
>TRBV11-2|14
ASSSYRGGEDYGYT
>TRBV18|10
ASSPLQGEAF
>TRBV25-1|11
ASSARNTGELF
>TRBV6-2/TRBV6-3|13
ASSLRLAGNNEQF
>TRBV5-4|14
ASSLALAGGPDTQY
>TRBV9|13
ASSPGSSSYNEQF
>TRBV5-5|12
ASSPTGVNEKLF
>TRBV2|12
ASSEAEGGYGYT
>TRBV5-5|13
ASSLGTPRGETQY
>TRBV9|12
ASSDPWGDYGYT
>TRBV6-2/TRBV6-3|13
ASSLTGRVGQPQH
>TRBV6-5|13
ASSYSSQKNTEAF
>TRBV6-5|9
ASRNTRRAF
>TRBV14|13
ASSQDPGVWTEAF
>TRBV18|12
ASSPGQGLAEAF
>TRBV6-5|13
ASRRSGGMNTEAF
>TRBV4-1|14
ASSKTGAGGNNEQF
>TRBV3-1/TRBV3-2|12
ASSQDPVNYGYT
>TRBV19|14
ASSRDFSSYNSPLH
>TRBV5-1|13
ASRDRDTYNSPLH